This TCR beta chain was obtained from a study of T-cell memory formation after mild COVID-19. Notes on the study in general: There was no confirmation that second-wave clones peaking on day 37 were SARS-CoV-2 specific.

J was trimmed by 2 bases and V by 8 bases; bases with no gene match: 11. Germline assignment: CDR1 KGHSH and CDR2 LQKENI. This CDR3 has 15 residues. From the 5' RACE reads, TCRdb called clonotypes with MiXCR, one entry per CDR3 protein. This table holds approximately 490,000 distinct CDR3 sequences, 20% found once. Only one count was recorded for this clonotype. Its specificity is unknown. The chain joins TRBV18 to TRBJ2-5; 7 bases are a match to TRBD1. Sequenced: PBMCs or a T cell subset sorted from them (not recorded which). This TCR came from an adult woman who had mild COVID-19 (a few samples of this study predate the infection). Cell type and time point are not known. CDR3 region: CASTPKGTVQETQYF. The DNA for the CDR3 is TGTGCCAGCACCCCTAAGGGGACAGTACAAGAGACCCAGTACTTC.